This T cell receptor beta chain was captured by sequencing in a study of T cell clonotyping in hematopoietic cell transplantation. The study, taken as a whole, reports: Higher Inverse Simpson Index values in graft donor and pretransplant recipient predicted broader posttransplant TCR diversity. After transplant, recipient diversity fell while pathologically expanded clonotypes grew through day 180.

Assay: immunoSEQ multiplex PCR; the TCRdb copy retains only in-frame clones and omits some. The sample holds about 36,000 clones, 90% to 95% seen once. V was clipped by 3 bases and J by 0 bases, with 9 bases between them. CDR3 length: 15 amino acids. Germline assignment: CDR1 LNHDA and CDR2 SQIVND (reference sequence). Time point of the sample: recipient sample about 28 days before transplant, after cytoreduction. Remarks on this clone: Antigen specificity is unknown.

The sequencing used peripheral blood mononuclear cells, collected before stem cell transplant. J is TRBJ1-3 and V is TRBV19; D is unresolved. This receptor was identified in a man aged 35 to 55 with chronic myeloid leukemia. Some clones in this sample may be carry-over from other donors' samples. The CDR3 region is CASSISGSSGNTIYF. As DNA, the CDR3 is TGTGCCAGTAGTATCAGCGGGAGCTCTGGAAACACCATATATTTT.